The present entry profiles one T cell receptor beta chain with its context. Its antigen is unknown. This sample is part of a study of T cell repertoires in cytomegalovirus infection. Study information: Signatures in public TCR beta sequences pointed to both CMV infection and matching HLA type. The study's findings and limits: Carriers of CMV plus the relevant HLA were identified by cumulative public TCR beta family frequency. Within the response measured ex vivo, HLA-C-restricted CMV-specific TCR beta clonotypes were dominant.

TCRdb re-derived calls from the reads in MiXCR, one entry per CDR3 protein. Among more than 200,000 distinct CDR3 sequences listed, around 8.7% were seen once. The J segment lost 5 bases and the V segment lost 4 bases, leaving 8 bases of the junction unmatched. The germline CDR1 and CDR2 sequences are SGHTA and FQGNSA. This CDR3 contains 15 residues. The chain recombines TRBV7-2 with TRBJ1-2; 9 nucleotides match TRBD1. Source material: PBMCs. The TCR originated in a human donor in good health (CMV status not recorded). Some clones in this sample may be carry-over from other donors' samples. CDR3 nucleotides: TGTGCCAGCAGCTCAGCGCCGGGGACAGGGTATGGCTACACCTTC. Translated, it gives CASSSAPGTGYGYTF.